The source of this T cell receptor beta chain is a study of blood T cell repertoires in COVID-19. Looking at the study overall: The origin of the acute and convalescent COVID-19 samples was the United States, Italy and Spain.

Source study methods: Nucleated cell counts were estimated from reference gene primer amplification. Libraries were prepared by immunoSEQ multiplex PCR; TCRdb keeps only in-frame clonotypes and omits some of them. The DNA was the basis for D and trimming; V, J and clone size are from that table. The sample consists of 210,000 or so clones, 85% to 90% of them appearing once. CDR3 size: 16 residues. CDR1 is MGHRA and CDR2 is YSYEKL in the germline V gene. V trimming: 3 bases; J trimming: 1 base; junction bases outside the gene matches: 5. Material for sequencing was peripheral blood. This chain connects TRBV4-1 to TRBJ1-4; 7 nucleotides align to TRBD1. This sequence originates from a man aged 25 to 40 with COVID-19, enrolled during active disease. CDR3 sequence reads: CASSQTGLGTNEKLFF. CDR3 nucleotide sequence: TGCGCCAGCAGCCAGACAGGGTTGGGAACTAATGAAAAACTGTTTTTT.